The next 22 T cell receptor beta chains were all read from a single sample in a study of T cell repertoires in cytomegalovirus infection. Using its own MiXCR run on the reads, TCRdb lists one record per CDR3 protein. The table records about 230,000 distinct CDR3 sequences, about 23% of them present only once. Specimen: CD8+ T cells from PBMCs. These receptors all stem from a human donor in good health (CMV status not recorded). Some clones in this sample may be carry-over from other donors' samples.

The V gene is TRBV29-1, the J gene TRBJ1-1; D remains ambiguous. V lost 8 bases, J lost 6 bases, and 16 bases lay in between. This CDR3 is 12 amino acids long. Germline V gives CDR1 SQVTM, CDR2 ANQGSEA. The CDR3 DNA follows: TGCAGCTTCGACGACTCAAACCCTGAAGCTTTCTTT. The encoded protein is CSFDDSNPEAFF. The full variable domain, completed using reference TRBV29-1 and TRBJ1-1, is SAVISQKPSRDICQRGTSLTIQCQVDSQVTMMFWYRQQPGQSLTLIATANQGSEATYESGFVIDKFPISRPNLTFSTLTVSNMSPEDSSIYLCSFDDSNPEAFFGQGTRLTVV.

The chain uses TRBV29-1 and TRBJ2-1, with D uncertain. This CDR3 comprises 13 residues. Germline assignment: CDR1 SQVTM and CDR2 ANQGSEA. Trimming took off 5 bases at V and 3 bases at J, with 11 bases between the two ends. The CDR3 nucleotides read TGCAGCGTTTATGAACAGAACTACAATGAGCAGTTCTTC. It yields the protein CSVYEQNYNEQFF.

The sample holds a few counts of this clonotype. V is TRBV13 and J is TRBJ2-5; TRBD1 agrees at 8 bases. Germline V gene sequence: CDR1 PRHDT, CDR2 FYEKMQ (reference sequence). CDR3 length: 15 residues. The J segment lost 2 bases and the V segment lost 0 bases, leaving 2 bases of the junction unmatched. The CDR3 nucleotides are TGTGCCAGCAGCTTAGGCAGGGGGCCACAAGAGACCCAGTACTTC. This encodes CASSLGRGPQETQYF.

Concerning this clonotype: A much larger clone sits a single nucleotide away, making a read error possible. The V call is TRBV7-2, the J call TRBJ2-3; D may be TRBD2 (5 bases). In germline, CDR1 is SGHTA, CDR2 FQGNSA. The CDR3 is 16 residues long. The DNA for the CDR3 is TGTGCCAGCAGCTCTATACTACCCCCTAGCATAGATACGCAGTATTTT. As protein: CASSSILPPSIDTQYF.

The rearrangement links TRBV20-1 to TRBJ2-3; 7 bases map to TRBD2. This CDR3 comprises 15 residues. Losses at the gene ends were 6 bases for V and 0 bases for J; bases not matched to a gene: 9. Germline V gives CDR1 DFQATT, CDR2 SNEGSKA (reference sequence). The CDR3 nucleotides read TGCAGTGCCAGGGCCAGCGGGGAAAGCACAGATACGCAGTATTTT. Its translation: CSARASGESTDTQYF.

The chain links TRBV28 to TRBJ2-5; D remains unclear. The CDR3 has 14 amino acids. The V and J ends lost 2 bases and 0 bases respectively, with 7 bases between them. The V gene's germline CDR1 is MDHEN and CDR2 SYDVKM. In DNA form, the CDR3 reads TGTGCCAGCAGTTTAGAGTCTAACCAAGAGACCCAGTACTTC. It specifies CASSLESNQETQYF.

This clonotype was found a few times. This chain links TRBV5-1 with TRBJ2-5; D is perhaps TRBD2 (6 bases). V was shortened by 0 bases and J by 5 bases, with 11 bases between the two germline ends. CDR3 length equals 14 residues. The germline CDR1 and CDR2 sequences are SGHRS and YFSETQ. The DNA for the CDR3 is TGCGCCAGCAGCTTGGCGATCGGAGGGGAGACCCAGTACTTC. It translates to CASSLAIGGETQYF.

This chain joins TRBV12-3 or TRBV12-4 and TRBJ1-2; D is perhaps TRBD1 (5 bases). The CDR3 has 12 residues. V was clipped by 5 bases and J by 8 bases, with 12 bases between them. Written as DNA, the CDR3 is TGTGCCAGCAGTGGGGGGGGTTGGGGCTACACCTTC. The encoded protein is CASSGGGWGYTF.

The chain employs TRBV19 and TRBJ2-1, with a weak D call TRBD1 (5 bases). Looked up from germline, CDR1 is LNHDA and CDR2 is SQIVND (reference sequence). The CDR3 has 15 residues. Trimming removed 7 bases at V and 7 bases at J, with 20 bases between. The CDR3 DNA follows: TGTGCCAGTAACGAAGGGGCGTACGTGACGAATGAGCAGTTCTTC. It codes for CASNEGAYVTNEQFF.

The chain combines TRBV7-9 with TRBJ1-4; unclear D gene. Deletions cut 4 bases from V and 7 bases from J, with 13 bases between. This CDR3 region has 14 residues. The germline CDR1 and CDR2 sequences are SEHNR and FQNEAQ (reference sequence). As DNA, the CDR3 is TGTGCCAGCAGCTCCGAATTGTGGGGTGAAAAACTGTTTTTT. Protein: CASSSELWGEKLFF.

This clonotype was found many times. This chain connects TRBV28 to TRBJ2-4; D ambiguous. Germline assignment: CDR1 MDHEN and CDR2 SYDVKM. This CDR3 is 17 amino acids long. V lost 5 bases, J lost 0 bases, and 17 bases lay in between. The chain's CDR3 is CASSPEIDPLAKNIQYF. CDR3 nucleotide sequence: TGTGCCAGCAGTCCGGAAATCGACCCTCTAGCCAAAAACATTCAGTACTTC.

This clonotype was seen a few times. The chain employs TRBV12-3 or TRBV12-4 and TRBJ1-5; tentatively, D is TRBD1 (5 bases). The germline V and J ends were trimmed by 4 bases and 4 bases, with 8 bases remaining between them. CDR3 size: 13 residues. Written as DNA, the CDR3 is TGTGCCAGCAGTTCCGCAGGGAATCAGCCCCAGCATTTT. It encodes CASSSAGNQPQHF.

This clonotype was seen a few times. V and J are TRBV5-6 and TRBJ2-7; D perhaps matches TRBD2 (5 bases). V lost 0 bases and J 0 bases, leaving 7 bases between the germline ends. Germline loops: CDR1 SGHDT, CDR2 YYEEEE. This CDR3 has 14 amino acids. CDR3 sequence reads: CASSLVLASYEQYF. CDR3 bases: TGTGCCAGCAGCTTGGTTCTAGCCTCCTACGAGCAGTACTTC. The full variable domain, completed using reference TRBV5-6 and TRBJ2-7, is DAGVTQSPTHLIKTRGQQVTLRCSPKSGHDTVSWYQQALGQGPQFIFQYYEEEERQRGNFPDRFSGHQFPNYSSELNVNALLLGDSALYLCASSLVLASYEQYFGPGTRLTVT.

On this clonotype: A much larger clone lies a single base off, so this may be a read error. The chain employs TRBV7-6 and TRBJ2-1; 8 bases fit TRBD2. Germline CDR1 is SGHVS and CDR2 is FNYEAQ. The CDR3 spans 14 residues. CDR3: CASSHGGASNKQFF. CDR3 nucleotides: TGTGCCAGCAGCCACGGGGGGGCCAGCAATAAGCAGTTCTTC.

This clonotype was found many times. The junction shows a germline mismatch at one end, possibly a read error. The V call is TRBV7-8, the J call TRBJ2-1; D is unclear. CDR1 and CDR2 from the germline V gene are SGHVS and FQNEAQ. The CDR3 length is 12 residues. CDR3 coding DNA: TGTGCCAGCAGCGTAGCCTACAATGAGCAGTTCTTC. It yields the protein CASSVAYNEQFF.

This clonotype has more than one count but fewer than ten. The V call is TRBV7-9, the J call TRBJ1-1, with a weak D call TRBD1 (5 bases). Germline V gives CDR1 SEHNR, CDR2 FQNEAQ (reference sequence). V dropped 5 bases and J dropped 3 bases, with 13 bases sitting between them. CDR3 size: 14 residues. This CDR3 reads CASSPSWGDTEAFF. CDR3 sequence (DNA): TGTGCCAGCAGCCCCTCCTGGGGGGACACTGAAGCTTTCTTT.

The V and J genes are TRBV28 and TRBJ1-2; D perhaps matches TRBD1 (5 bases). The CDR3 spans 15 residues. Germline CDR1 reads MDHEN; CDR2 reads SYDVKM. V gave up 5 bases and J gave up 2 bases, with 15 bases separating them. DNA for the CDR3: TGTGCCAGCAGTGCCCCCAAGGGGATAAACTATGGCTACACCTTC. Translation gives CASSAPKGINYGYTF.

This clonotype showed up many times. The CDR3, as DNA: TGTGCCAGCAGTCCCACAGAGGGGGAGCAGTACTTC. Encoded protein: CASSPTEGEQYF. The chain couples TRBV11-1 to TRBJ2-7; D possibly uses TRBD1 or TRBD2 (5 bases each). The CDR3 runs to 12 residues. The V gene's germline CDR1 is SGHAT and CDR2 FQDESV (reference sequence). Trimming removed 6 bases at V and 7 bases at J, with 13 bases between.

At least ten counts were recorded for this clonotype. The CDR3 DNA sequence: TGTGCCAGCAGCTCCGGTGGAGGGCACGGCACTGAAGCTTTCTTT. Translating it yields CASSSGGGHGTEAFF. The J gene is TRBJ1-1, the V gene TRBV7-6, with D uncertain. In germline, CDR1 is SGHVS, CDR2 FNYEAQ. The V end was cut by 4 bases, the J end by 4 bases, with 16 bases between. The CDR3 consists of 15 residues. Using reference TRBV7-6 and TRBJ1-1 for the parts outside the CDR3, the full variable domain is GAGVSQSPRYKVTKRGQDVALRCDPISGHVSLYWYRQALGQGPEFLTYFNYEAQQDKSGLPNDRFSAERPEGSISTLTIQRTEQRDSAMYRCASSSGGGHGTEAFFGQGTRLTVV.

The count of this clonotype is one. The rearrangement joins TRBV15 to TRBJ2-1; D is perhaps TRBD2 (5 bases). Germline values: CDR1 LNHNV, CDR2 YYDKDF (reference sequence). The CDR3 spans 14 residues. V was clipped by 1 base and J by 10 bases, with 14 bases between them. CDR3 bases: TGTGCCACCAGCAGAGTTCCGGACGGGGAAGAGCAGTTCTTC. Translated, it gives CATSRVPDGEEQFF.

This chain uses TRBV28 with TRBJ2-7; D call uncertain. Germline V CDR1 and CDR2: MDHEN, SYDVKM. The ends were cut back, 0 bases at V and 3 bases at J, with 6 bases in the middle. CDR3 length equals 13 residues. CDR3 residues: CASSLWGYYEQYF. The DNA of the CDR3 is TGTGCCAGCAGTTTATGGGGTTACTACGAGCAGTACTTC.

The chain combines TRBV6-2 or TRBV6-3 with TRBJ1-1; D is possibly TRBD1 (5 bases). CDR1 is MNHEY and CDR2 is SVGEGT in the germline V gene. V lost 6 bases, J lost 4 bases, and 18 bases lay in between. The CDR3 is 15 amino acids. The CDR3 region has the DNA TGTGCCAGCAGCCTAGCCCCCAGGGAGGGCACTGAAGCTTTCTTT. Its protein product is CASSLAPREGTEAFF.